These 12 T cell receptor beta chains came from one sample sequenced in a study of human T cells and chemical hapten exposure. TCRdb used MiXCR to reprocess the RACE reads, holding one entry per CDR3 protein. The sample consists of more than 95,000 distinct CDR3 sequences, roughly a quarter of them appearing once. This sample's time point: patch test 3, about 24 weeks after DPC sensitization. Treatment specified: therapeutic diphenylcyclopropenone sensitization with weekly scalp DPC. The input for sequencing was whole blood, taken in connection with sensitization to the hapten diphenylcyclopropenone (DPC). The receptors here all came from a middle-aged man with alopecia areata. Some clones in this sample may be carry-over from other donors' samples.

This chain uses TRBV7-4 with TRBJ1-3, with a weak D call TRBD1 (5 bases). This CDR3 region has 16 residues. Trimming removed 6 bases at V and 0 bases at J, with 15 bases between. Germline CDR1 SGHVT, CDR2 SQSDAQ. The CDR3 DNA sequence: TGTGCCAGCAGTTTTTCCGGGACCCCCTCTGGAAACACCATATATTTT. Translating gives CASSFSGTPSGNTIYF.

This clonotype has a handful of counts. This chain uses TRBV5-1 with TRBJ2-7, with D possibly matching TRBD2 (5 bases). The germline V gene encodes CDR1 SGHRS and CDR2 YFSETQ. Trimming removed 1 base from V and 0 bases from J, with 11 bases in between. This CDR3 region has 15 residues. Here the CDR3 DNA reads TGCGCCAGCAGCTTGCTCGGGGAAAACTCCTACGAGCAGTACTTC. It translates to CASSLLGENSYEQYF. Filled out from reference TRBV5-1 and TRBJ2-7, the complete variable domain reads KAGVTQTPRYLIKTRGQQVTLSCSPISGHRSVSWYQQTPGQGLQFLFEYFSETQRNKGNFPGRFSGRQFSNSRSEMNVSTLELGDSALYLCASSLLGENSYEQYFGPGTRLTVT.

This clonotype has just a few counts. The rearrangement joins TRBV12-3 or TRBV12-4 to TRBJ1-4; D ambiguous. The CDR3 extends over 16 amino acids. V was pared by 0 bases and J by 1 base, with 9 bases between. CDR3 protein: CASSLALSGTNEKLFF. CDR3 coding DNA: TGTGCCAGCAGTTTAGCGCTGAGTGGAACTAATGAAAAACTGTTTTTT.

This clonotype has more than one count but fewer than ten. The chain uses TRBV12-3 or TRBV12-4 and TRBJ2-1; D gene uncertain. V lost 3 bases and J lost 2, with 11 bases in between. The CDR3 is made up of 15 amino acids. The CDR3 spells CASSLAPRTYNEQFF. The CDR3 nucleotides are TGTGCCAGCAGTTTGGCCCCACGTACCTACAATGAGCAGTTCTTC.

The chain links TRBV20-1 to TRBJ1-4; D perhaps matches TRBD1 (5 bases). CDR3 size: 14 residues. The germline CDR1 and CDR2 sequences are DFQATT and SNEGSKA (reference sequence). The V end lost 5 bases, the J end lost 5 bases, and 15 bases lay between the germline ends. CDR3 DNA: TGCAGTGCTCTCCCGGACATAGGGAATGAAAAACTGTTTTTT. It is translated as CSALPDIGNEKLFF.

In its sample, this clonotype was seen a few times. The CDR3 bases are TGTGCCAGCAGCTTATCTAGTGGGCCGAAGGGGACTGAAGCTTTCTTT. Encoded protein: CASSLSSGPKGTEAFF. The chain joins TRBV7-6 to TRBJ1-1; TRBD1 is a possible D gene (5 bases). The CDR3 runs 16 residues. Trimming took 2 bases from V and 5 from J, leaving 18 bases between them. Germline loops: CDR1 SGHVS, CDR2 FNYEAQ.

CDR3 amino acids: CASSYSPSGRYEQYF. The CDR3 region has the DNA TGTGCCAGCAGTTACTCCCCTAGCGGGAGATACGAGCAGTACTTC. The chain links TRBV6-2 or TRBV6-3 to TRBJ2-7; 10 nucleotides line up with TRBD2. The CDR3 consists of 15 residues. Germline CDR1 reads MNHEY; CDR2 reads SVGEGT. With 0 bases clipped from V and 4 bases from J, the junction kept 3 bases outside the gene matches.

This clonotype was counted only a few times. This sequence joins TRBV6-5 and TRBJ2-1; 8 nucleotides line up with TRBD2. The CDR3 is 16 amino acids. CDR1 is MNHEY and CDR2 is SVGAGI in the germline V gene. J lost 6 bases, V lost 6 bases, and 13 bases had no gene match. The CDR3 nucleotides are TGTGCCAGCAGACGGTTAGGGACTAGGACTATCAATGAGCAGTTCTTC. Protein product: CASRRLGTRTINEQFF.

The CDR3 region is CASSSNSGRAFEQYF. DNA for the CDR3: TGTGCCAGCAGCTCCAATAGCGGGAGGGCCTTCGAGCAGTACTTC. The chain joins TRBV7-9 to TRBJ2-7, with 11 positions matching TRBD2. The CDR3 has 15 amino acids. Germline V gene sequence: CDR1 SEHNR, CDR2 FQNEAQ (reference sequence). V shed 4 bases and J 6 bases; nucleotides not matched to a gene: 8.

The table lists this clonotype with a few counts. The chain couples TRBV7-9 to TRBJ2-1; 12 bases line up with TRBD2. The CDR3 runs 15 residues. The ends lost 8 bases at V and 6 bases at J; junction bases unmatched: 8. CDR1 SEHNR and CDR2 FQNEAQ come from the germline V gene (reference sequence). Here the CDR3 DNA reads TGTGCCAGCGCCACACTAGCGGGAGGATCCAATGAGCAGTTCTTC. Translating gives CASATLAGGSNEQFF.

This clonotype has just a few counts. The chain joins TRBV20-1 to TRBJ2-1; TRBD1 matches at 9 bases. The CDR3 loop spans 11 amino acids. V lost 0 bases and J lost 15; bases outside the gene matches: 3. Germline CDR1 DFQATT, CDR2 SNEGSKA (reference sequence). CDR3 in amino acids: CSAREGQGTFF. The CDR3 DNA reads as TGCAGTGCTAGAGAGGGACAGGGAACGTTCTTC.

The CDR3 sequence: CASSFPDSLNTEAFF. The CDR3 DNA follows: TGTGCCAGCAGCTTCCCCGACAGCCTGAACACTGAAGCTTTCTTT. This chain connects TRBV7-9 to TRBJ1-1; D might be TRBD1 (5 bases). The CDR3 covers 15 residues. Germline values: CDR1 SEHNR, CDR2 FQNEAQ (reference sequence). V lost 3 bases, J lost 0 bases, and 11 bases lay in between. The entire variable domain, with the rest obtained from reference TRBV7-9 and TRBJ1-1, is as follows: DTGVSQNPRHKITKRGQNVTFRCDPISEHNRLYWYRQTLGQGPEFLTYFQNEAQLEKSRLLSDRFSAERPKGSFSTLEIQRTEQGDSAMYLCASSFPDSLNTEAFFGQGTRLTVV.